The T cell receptor beta chain under discussion was sequenced for a study of regulatory T cells in long-lasting Graves disease. Trimming removed 6 bases at V and 12 bases at J, with 21 bases between. Germline V lookup: CDR1 SGHTA, CDR2 FQGNSA. CDR3 length equals 14 residues. Sequencing libraries for TCR beta were prepared with iRepertoire HTBI primers and Arm-PCR of CDR3 regions. One entry per CDR3 protein results from TCRdb running MiXCR on the multiplex PCR reads. This sample has roughly 420,000 distinct CDR3 sequences, with about 16% found just once. Time point defined: newly diagnosed GD, antithyroid drugs for less than 3 months. Making the TCR library involved RNA that had been extracted from PBMCs. Whole-study results and caveats: Persistent disease showed a preference for TRBV28, TRBJ1-2 and TRBJ2-5.

This clonotype was seen many times. Its matching antigen is unknown. These data also formed part of another study, on T cells in Graves' hyperthyroidism and ophthalmopathy. As reported in that work: The model's output predicted ophthalmopathy at a median of 6.5 months prior to onset.

The clonotype was recovered from a woman in her late teens or twenties with Graves disease. J is TRBJ2-1 and V is TRBV7-2, with D possibly matching TRBD2 (6 bases). The source material was peripheral blood mononuclear cells (PBMCs), sampled at new diagnosis, from a patient treated with antithyroid drugs. The CDR3 is CASRFGGAGEVQFF. CDR3 nucleotide sequence: TGTGCCAGCAGATTTGGTGGAGCGGGTGAAGTGCAGTTCTTC. The full variable domain, completed using reference TRBV7-2 and TRBJ2-1, is GAGVSQSPSNKVTEKGKDVELRCDPISGHTALYWYRQSLGQGLEFLIYFQGNSAPDKSGLPSDRFSAERTGGSVSTLTIQRTQQEDSAVYLCASRFGGAGEVQFFGPGTRLTVL.